The 31 T cell receptor beta chains given below trace back to one sample, sequenced in a study of Ad26.COV2.S vaccination and SARS-CoV-2 variants (dated by TCRdb to about 2021). Reading the label with the study, this specimen's treatment or condition is: some 20 received Ad26.COV2.S at low or high dose, single or two shots; 5 received placebo; per-sample allocation not given. For vaccine and placebo recipients, repertoires were sequenced using samples collected on day 63 after the first injection. The library relied on the immunoSEQ multiplex PCR assay. This immuneACCESS table, as held by TCRdb, lists in-frame sequences with V and J called but not all clones. Of the missing ones, under half trace to an unresolved V gene in checked studies; the others have no known cause. Recorded for this sample are 350,000 to 500,000 clones; 85% to 90% of them occurred a single time. The ten largest make up around 2.6% of the sample.

The starting material was peripheral blood, obtained in a trial of Ad26.COV2.S vaccine versus placebo. The receptors derive from a person between 18 and 65 years old who received the Ad26.COV2.S COVID-19 vaccine or a placebo.

V is TRBV5-4 and J is TRBJ2-3; 10 nucleotides align to TRBD1. This CDR3 is 15 amino acids long. Germline CDR1 and CDR2: SGHNT and YYREEE (reference sequence). With 4 bases clipped from V and 5 bases from J, the junction kept 7 bases outside the gene matches. This CDR3 is CASSPWDRGGDTQYF. The CDR3 DNA reads TGTGCCAGCAGCCCCTGGGACAGGGGAGGAGATACGCAGTATTTT.

The chain joins TRBV7-9 to TRBJ2-1; 10 bases align to TRBD1. V shed 1 base, J shed 8 bases, and the junction held 5 bases outside the gene matches. Germline CDR1 SEHNR, CDR2 FQNEAQ (reference sequence). The CDR3 totals 15 residues. This CDR3 reads CASSLGLDRGDEQFF. For the CDR3, the DNA is TGTGCCAGCAGCTTAGGCCTGGACAGGGGGGATGAGCAGTTCTTC.

This sequence joins TRBV7-6 and TRBJ2-2, with D hard to call. This CDR3 has 20 amino acids. The ends were cut back, 2 bases at V and 4 bases at J, with 26 bases in the middle. CDR1 and CDR2 (germline): SGHVS, FNYEAQ. The CDR3 DNA reads TGTGCCAGCAGCTTATTCCGAGTCCTGGCTGGGCCGAAGAGCACCGGGGAGCTGTTTTTT. Its protein product is CASSLFRVLAGPKSTGELFF.

The chain links TRBV5-6 to TRBJ1-2; D might be TRBD1 (5 bases). Trimming left V 0 bases short and J 4 bases short, with 16 bases between. Germline V lookup: CDR1 SGHDT, CDR2 YYEEEE. CDR3 length equals 16 residues. The CDR3 nucleotides read TGTGCCAGCAGCTTGGCCTTTGGGTGGCAGGGCTATGGCTACACCTTC. This translates into CASSLAFGWQGYGYTF. Variable domain in full (rest from reference TRBV5-6 and TRBJ1-2): DAGVTQSPTHLIKTRGQQVTLRCSPKSGHDTVSWYQQALGQGPQFIFQYYEEEERQRGNFPDRFSGHQFPNYSSELNVNALLLGDSALYLCASSLAFGWQGYGYTFGSGTRLTVV.

The chain employs TRBV4-1 and TRBJ2-2, with 9 positions matching TRBD2. With V trimmed by 6 bases and J by 4 bases, 12 bases remained unmatched. This CDR3 has 17 residues. Germline loops: CDR1 MGHRA, CDR2 YSYEKL. CDR3 DNA sequence: TGCGCCAGCAGTCGCGGACTAGCGCCTTCGGGCACCGGGGAGCTGTTTTTT. It yields the protein CASSRGLAPSGTGELFF.

The chain carries TRBV4-3 and TRBJ2-5, with 7 positions matching TRBD2. This CDR3 is built from 16 residues. Trimming at V came to 4 bases and at J to 2 bases, leaving 10 bases not matched to a gene. Germline CDR1 is LGHNA and CDR2 is YSLEER. CDR3 DNA: TGCGCCAGCAGCCGGGGGATAGCGGGCCCGCAAGAGACCCAGTACTTC. Protein sequence: CASSRGIAGPQETQYF.

The rearrangement links TRBV11-2 to TRBJ2-1; TRBD2 agrees at 10 bases. There are 16 residues in the CDR3. The germline CDR1 and CDR2 sequences are SGHAT and FQNNGV. The J segment lost 10 bases and the V segment lost 4 bases, leaving 13 bases of the junction unmatched. The CDR3 DNA follows: TGTGCCAGCAGCTCCCGGGGAAGCGGGAGGGCCAGGGAGCAGTTCTTC. It specifies CASSSRGSGRAREQFF.

The chain carries TRBV7-8 and TRBJ1-4; possibly TRBD1 for D (5 bases). With 5 bases removed from V and 4 bases from J, the gap between germline ends came to 14 bases. The CDR3 loop spans 15 amino acids. CDR1 and CDR2 from the germline V gene are SGHVS and FQNEAQ. CDR3 sequence (DNA): TGTGCCAGCAGCCCGGTACAGGATTTTAATGAAAAACTGTTTTTT. It encodes CASSPVQDFNEKLFF.

This rearrangement joins TRBV2 to TRBJ1-6, with a tentative D call TRBD1 (6 bases). CDR3 size: 17 residues. Germline CDR1 and CDR2: SNHLY and FYNNEI. V shed 6 bases and J shed 6 bases, with 21 bases lying between them. CDR3 sequence: CASSHDRTGYFNSPLHF. In DNA, the CDR3 is TGTGCCAGCAGCCACGACAGGACTGGATATTTTAATTCACCCCTCCACTTT.

The chain links TRBV5-1 to TRBJ1-6; perhaps TRBD1 as D (5 bases). V lost 4 bases to trimming and J lost 2 bases, with 10 bases between them. Germline CDR1 and CDR2: SGHRS and YFSETQ. This CDR3 has 15 residues. Here the CDR3 DNA reads TGCGCCAGCAGCGGGGACCGCACCTATAATTCACCCCTCCACTTT. Its protein product is CASSGDRTYNSPLHF.

The rearrangement uses TRBV5-1 and TRBJ2-5; tentatively, D is TRBD2 (6 bases). V lost 1 base and J lost 5, with 12 bases in between. Germline CDR1 is SGHRS and CDR2 is YFSETQ. The CDR3 runs 14 residues. The chain's CDR3 is CASSLLMGGETQYF. The DNA of the CDR3 is TGCGCCAGCAGCTTGTTGATGGGGGGTGAGACCCAGTACTTC.

The chain links TRBV7-2 to TRBJ2-1; no definite D call. Trimming stripped 2 bases from V and 0 bases from J, with 8 bases between. There are 15 residues in the CDR3. CDR1 and CDR2 from the germline V gene are SGHTA and FQGNSA. CDR3: CASSLIWSSYNEQFF. CDR3 coding DNA: TGTGCCAGCAGCTTAATATGGAGCTCCTACAATGAGCAGTTCTTC.

The V call is TRBV2, the J call TRBJ2-4, with a tentative D call TRBD1 (6 bases). Germline V gives CDR1 SNHLY, CDR2 FYNNEI. Trimming pared 7 bases from V and 3 bases from J, leaving 22 bases between. The CDR3 totals 17 residues. The CDR3 DNA reads TGTGCCAGCAAGACAGGTCTCGGGGTTCGGGTCAAAAACATTCAGTACTTC. It yields the protein CASKTGLGVRVKNIQYF.

This clone has just a few counts. Here the CDR3 reads CASSLREYNEQFF. The CDR3 nucleotides are TGTGCCAGCAGCTTACGTGAGTACAATGAGCAGTTCTTC. The gene calls are TRBV5-5 and TRBJ2-1, with no clear D. The CDR3 sequence is 13 residues long. With 2 bases removed from V and 4 bases from J, the gap between germline ends came to 7 bases. Germline V gene data show CDR1 as SGHKS and CDR2 as YYEKEE (reference sequence).

The chain joins TRBV28 to TRBJ1-1; D gene unclear. The V end was cut by 7 bases, the J end by 4 bases, with 19 bases between. The V gene's germline CDR1 is MDHEN and CDR2 SYDVKM. This CDR3 comprises 15 residues. CDR3 protein: CASNPLLGWGTEAFF. Written as DNA, the CDR3 is TGTGCCAGCAATCCCCTTTTGGGTTGGGGCACTGAAGCTTTCTTT.

This chain connects TRBV19 to TRBJ1-5; no clear D. V shed 3 bases and J shed 4 bases, with 7 bases lying between them. The CDR3 consists of 13 residues. The V gene's germline CDR1 is LNHDA and CDR2 SQIVND (reference sequence). CDR3 residues: CASSMDHNQPQHF. CDR3 sequence (DNA): TGTGCCAGTAGTATGGACCATAATCAGCCCCAGCATTTT.

The chain links TRBV13 to TRBJ2-5, with TRBD2 matching over 9 bases. The length of the CDR3 is 15 residues. The V segment lost 4 bases and the J segment 5 bases; nucleotides outside the gene matches: 8. CDR1 is PRHDT, CDR2 FYEKMQ, per germline (reference sequence). The DNA of the CDR3 is TGTGCCAGCAGCTACCCGGCGGGGGGGCCGGAGACCCAGTACTTC. It is translated as CASSYPAGGPETQYF.

The J gene is TRBJ1-5, the V gene TRBV10-3; 7 bases are a match to TRBD1. J lost 4 bases, V lost 8 bases, and 8 bases had no gene match. The germline gives CDR1 ENHRY, CDR2 SYGVKD. This CDR3 spans 14 amino acids. The DNA of the CDR3 is TGTGCCATCGGTGGACAGGTCGGGAATCAGCCCCAGCATTTT. As protein: CAIGGQVGNQPQHF.

The chain couples TRBV7-9 to TRBJ1-6; no firm D call. This CDR3 spans 15 amino acids. V gave up 1 base and J gave up 8 bases, with 12 bases separating them. Germline CDR1 is SEHNR and CDR2 is FQNEAQ (reference sequence). This chain's CDR3 is CASSLGPFSDSPLHF. The CDR3 DNA reads as TGTGCCAGCAGCTTAGGCCCCTTCTCGGATTCACCCCTCCACTTT.

Only a few counts were recorded for this clone. The chain has TRBV3-1 (or the pseudogene TRBV3-2) and TRBJ2-7, with 9 nucleotides matching TRBD2. The V segment lost 2 bases and the J segment 1 base; nucleotides outside the gene matches: 3. CDR1 LGHDT and CDR2 YNNKEL come from the germline V gene (reference sequence). This CDR3 is 15 amino acids long. CDR3 sequence reads: CASSQIAGVSYEQYF. Here the CDR3 DNA reads TGTGCCAGCAGCCAAATAGCGGGGGTATCCTACGAGCAGTACTTC.

V usage is TRBV7-2 and J usage is TRBJ2-7; no definite D call. V shed 4 bases and J shed 0 bases, with 10 bases lying between them. In germline, CDR1 is SGHTA, CDR2 FQGNSA. The CDR3 has 14 amino acids. DNA for the CDR3: TGTGCCAGCAGCTATACTAAGGACTCCTACGAGCAGTACGTC. The encoded protein is CASSYTKDSYEQYV.

The gene calls are TRBV18 and TRBJ2-1, with D possibly matching TRBD1 (6 bases). The CDR3 consists of 14 residues. V lost 1 base and J 3 bases, leaving 7 bases between the germline ends. Per the germline V gene, CDR1 is KGHSH and CDR2 is LQKENI. This chain's CDR3 is CASSPQGGYNEQFF. The CDR3 DNA is TGTGCCAGCTCACCACAAGGGGGCTACAATGAGCAGTTCTTC.

This clone appeared a single time. The chain carries TRBV4-1 and TRBJ2-7, with 9 bases that match TRBD2. The CDR3 has 15 residues. CDR1 is MGHRA, CDR2 YSYEKL, per germline. V shed 4 bases and J 4 bases; nucleotides not matched to a gene: 8. CDR3 protein: CASSPLAGWSYEQYV. Here the CDR3 DNA reads TGCGCCAGCAGCCCCCTAGCGGGATGGAGTTACGAGCAGTACGTC.

A note on this clone: The junction and the germline gene differ at one end; a read error may be behind it. This chain connects TRBV12-3 or TRBV12-4 to TRBJ2-5; D is perhaps TRBD2 (5 bases). The CDR3 has 11 amino acids. CDR3 amino acids: CASSPGETEYF. The CDR3, as DNA: TGTGCCAGCAGCCCCGGGGAGACCGAGTACTTC.

This chain joins TRBV29-1 and TRBJ1-1; D might be TRBD1 (5 bases). The V end lost 7 bases, the J end lost 6 bases, and 12 bases lay between the germline ends. There are 11 residues in the CDR3. Germline CDR1 is SQVTM and CDR2 is ANQGSEA. Here the CDR3 reads CSASRAPEAFF. The CDR3 nucleotides read TGCAGCGCGTCCAGGGCCCCTGAAGCTTTCTTT.

This clone is a singleton in its sample. The chain recombines TRBV28 with TRBJ1-4; a possible D gene is TRBD1 (5 bases). V dropped 6 bases and J dropped 0 bases, with 14 bases sitting between them. Looked up from germline, CDR1 is MDHEN and CDR2 is SYDVKM. The CDR3 has 16 amino acids. DNA of the CDR3: TGTGCCAGCAGCACCAGAGGGACCACAACTAATGAAAAACTGTTTTTT. This encodes CASSTRGTTTNEKLFF.

This chain uses TRBV6-5 with TRBJ1-6; D gene ambiguous. V lost 5 bases and J 10 bases, leaving 18 bases between the germline ends. Germline values: CDR1 MNHEY, CDR2 SVGAGI. The CDR3 is 15 amino acids. CDR3 sequence: CASSRDDYSVSPLHF. The CDR3 DNA sequence: TGTGCCAGCAGTCGAGACGACTACAGCGTCTCACCCCTCCACTTT.

The V gene is TRBV7-9, the J gene TRBJ2-5; 9 bases agree with TRBD2. The V gene end was trimmed by 7 bases and the J gene end by 5 bases; junction bases not matched to a gene: 14. The CDR3 consists of 16 residues. Per the germline V gene, CDR1 is SEHNR and CDR2 is FQNEAQ (reference sequence). The CDR3 here is CASNLWQGTSRETQYF. The DNA for the CDR3 is TGTGCCAGCAACCTATGGCAGGGGACTAGCAGGGAGACCCAGTACTTC.

This clone was seen only a few times. The chain uses TRBV7-2 and TRBJ2-7; no clear D gene. This CDR3 has 16 residues. In germline, CDR1 is SGHTA, CDR2 FQGNSA. Deletions cut 2 bases from V and 2 bases from J, with 16 bases between. The CDR3: CASSLISLPGTYEQYF. The CDR3 coding sequence is TGTGCCAGCAGCTTAATTAGTCTACCCGGAACCTACGAGCAGTACTTC.

The rearrangement joins TRBV19 to TRBJ1-2; no definite D call. CDR1 is LNHDA, CDR2 SQIVND, per germline (reference sequence). V was cut by 3 bases and J by 0 bases, with 8 bases left in between. This CDR3 has 14 amino acids. In DNA form, the CDR3 reads TGTGCCAGTAGTATCGTCAGAGCTAACTATGGCTACACCTTC. Translated: CASSIVRANYGYTF.

V is TRBV7-2 and J is TRBJ1-5; TRBD1 matches 7 bases. CDR3 size: 16 residues. Trimming removed 5 bases from V and 5 bases from J; junction bases left unmatched: 12. The germline V gene encodes CDR1 SGHTA and CDR2 FQGNSA. The CDR3: CASSPPGGGPYQPQHF. The CDR3 DNA follows: TGTGCCAGCAGCCCCCCTGGAGGGGGCCCCTATCAGCCCCAGCATTTT.